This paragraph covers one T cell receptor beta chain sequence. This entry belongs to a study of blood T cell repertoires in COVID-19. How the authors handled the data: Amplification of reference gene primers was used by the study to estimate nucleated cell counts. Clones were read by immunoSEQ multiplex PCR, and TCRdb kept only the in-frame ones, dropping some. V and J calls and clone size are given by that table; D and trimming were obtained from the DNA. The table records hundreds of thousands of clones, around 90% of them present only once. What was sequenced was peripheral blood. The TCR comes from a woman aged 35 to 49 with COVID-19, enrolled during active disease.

The CDR3 region has the DNA TGTGCCAGCAGTGCGGGGGAGACCCAGTACTTC. This translates into CASSAGETQYF. The chain has TRBV25-1 and TRBJ2-5; perhaps TRBD2 as D (5 bases). Germline V lookup: CDR1 MGHDK, CDR2 SYGVNS. This CDR3 is built from 11 residues. Trimming took off 4 bases at V and 5 bases at J, with 5 bases between the two ends.